Presented here are 14 T cell receptor beta chains from one specimen sequenced in a study of blood T cell repertoires in COVID-19. Some clones are missing from TCRdb's copy, which holds only in-frame ones; the method was immunoSEQ multiplex PCR. This table holds 150,000 to 200,000 clones, approximately 90% found once. Sequencing input: peripheral blood. These receptors came from an elderly woman in a cohort sampled during active or convalescent COVID-19.

This chain joins TRBV27 and TRBJ2-1; 11 positions match TRBD2. CDR1 and CDR2 (germline): MNHEY, SMNVEV (reference sequence). Germline trimming cut 5 bases from V and 4 bases from J; bases unmatched to any gene: 7. The CDR3 sequence is 16 residues long. Here the CDR3 reads CASSPGTSGKYNEQFF. As DNA, the CDR3 is TGTGCCAGCAGTCCAGGGACTAGCGGAAAATACAATGAGCAGTTCTTC.

V is TRBV2 and J is TRBJ1-1; D remains unclear. The CDR3 is 13 residues long. V was shortened by 3 bases and J by 1 base, with 6 bases between the two germline ends. Per germline, CDR1 SNHLY and CDR2 FYNNEI. The CDR3 here is CASSEGSNTEAFF. The CDR3 nucleotides read TGTGCCAGCAGTGAGGGCTCGAACACTGAAGCTTTCTTT.

The chain recombines TRBV19 with TRBJ1-2, with D maybe TRBD1 (6 bases). Germline lookup yields CDR1 LNHDA and CDR2 SQIVND (reference sequence). This CDR3 region has 14 residues. V was pared by 6 bases and J by 8 bases, with 19 bases between. The CDR3, as DNA: TGTGCCAGTAGGCCCTACGGGGGGCTCGACGGCTACACCTTC. It yields the protein CASRPYGGLDGYTF.

This clone was observed a few times. The chain recombines TRBV5-1 with TRBJ2-3; no definite D call. CDR3 size: 14 residues. Germline CDR1 SGHRS, CDR2 YFSETQ. Trimming cost V 1 base and J 0 bases, with 6 bases left between them. CDR3 nucleotide sequence: TGCGCCAGCAGCTTGTCCGGGAGCACAGATACGCAGTATTTT. As protein: CASSLSGSTDTQYF.

This clone was seen only a few times. The chain employs TRBV29-1 and TRBJ1-2; D is perhaps TRBD1 (6 bases). The CDR3 has 13 amino acids. Trimming removed 3 bases at V and 8 bases at J, with 16 bases between. CDR1 and CDR2 (germline): SQVTM, ANQGSEA. CDR3: CSVEGHGVWGYTF. The CDR3 DNA reads as TGCAGCGTTGAGGGACACGGGGTCTGGGGCTACACCTTC. Looking up the rest from reference TRBV29-1 and TRBJ1-2 gives the full variable domain: SAVISQKPSRDICQRGTSLTIQCQVDSQVTMMFWYRQQPGQSLTLIATANQGSEATYESGFVIDKFPISRPNLTFSTLTVSNMSPEDSSIYLCSVEGHGVWGYTFGSGTRLTVV.

This rearrangement joins TRBV7-2 to TRBJ1-4; 9 nucleotides line up with TRBD1. Germline CDR1 reads SGHTA; CDR2 reads FQGNSA. The J segment lost 8 bases and the V segment lost 4 bases, leaving 5 bases of the junction unmatched. This CDR3 is 14 amino acids long. The CDR3 DNA reads TGTGCCAGCAGCTCACAGGGGGCTCGGGAAAAACTGTTTTTT. This gives the protein CASSSQGAREKLFF.

The chain carries TRBV11-2 and TRBJ1-4; tentative D call: TRBD1 (6 bases). The CDR3 sequence is 16 residues long. Germline CDR1 is SGHAT and CDR2 is FQNNGV. V lost 4 bases, J lost 2 bases, and 14 bases lay in between. The CDR3 nucleotides read TGTGCCAGCAGCTCCACCTGGGGGGGCACTAATGAAAAACTGTTTTTT. Its protein is CASSSTWGGTNEKLFF.

The chain is built from TRBV7-8 and TRBJ2-7; perhaps TRBD1 as D (6 bases). This CDR3 has 14 amino acids. Germline-derived CDR1 and CDR2 are SGHVS and FQNEAQ. Trimming took off 4 bases at V and 1 base at J, with 11 bases between the two ends. The CDR3 DNA reads TGTGCCAGCAGCTCTAACAGGGTATCCTACGAGCAGTACTTC. Translating it yields CASSSNRVSYEQYF.

The genes are TRBV7-2 and TRBJ2-3, with 9 bases identical to TRBD2. The V gene's germline CDR1 is SGHTA and CDR2 FQGNSA. J was trimmed by 6 bases and V by 1 base; bases with no gene match: 8. The CDR3 has 16 amino acids. The CDR3 region is CASSLGASGGLDTQYF. Here the CDR3 DNA reads TGTGCCAGCAGCTTAGGGGCCAGCGGGGGGTTGGATACGCAGTATTTT.

This chain links TRBV9 with TRBJ2-3; 10 bases are shared with TRBD2. V dropped 0 bases and J dropped 6; count of bases not matched to a gene: 7. Germline V lookup: CDR1 SGDLS, CDR2 YYNGEE. The CDR3 is 16 residues long. The CDR3 reads CASSVVGSGGPDTQYF. CDR3 DNA: TGTGCCAGCAGCGTAGTAGGTAGCGGGGGGCCGGATACGCAGTATTTT.

V usage is TRBV10-3 and J usage is TRBJ1-1; D gene unclear. V was cut by 10 bases and J by 0 bases, with 12 bases left in between. The CDR3 totals 13 residues. Germline V gene data show CDR1 as ENHRY and CDR2 as SYGVKD. The CDR3 loop reads CATRGEVNTEAFF. The CDR3 DNA is TGTGCCACGCGGGGAGAGGTGAACACTGAAGCTTTCTTT.

The chain uses TRBV5-1 and TRBJ1-1, with 11 bases fitting TRBD1. The CDR3 has 14 residues. V lost 3 bases, J lost 6 bases, and 4 bases stayed unmatched. Germline lookup yields CDR1 SGHRS and CDR2 YFSETQ. As DNA, the CDR3 is TGCGCCAGCAGCTATGGACAGGGGGCGGCTGAAGCTTTCTTT. Protein sequence: CASSYGQGAAEAFF.

This chain links TRBV7-8 with TRBJ2-3; 9 nucleotides line up with TRBD2. The CDR3 length is 17 residues. The germline V gene has CDR1 SGHVS and CDR2 FQNEAQ. V was pared by 3 bases and J by 0 bases, with 7 bases of the junction left unmatched. The CDR3 nucleotides are TGTGCCAGCAGCTTGCTGGCGGGAGGGCCTAGCACAGATACGCAGTATTTT. Its protein product is CASSLLAGGPSTDTQYF.

This chain joins TRBV12-3 or TRBV12-4 and TRBJ2-3; unclear D gene. V lost 3 bases, J lost 4 bases, and 5 bases lay in between. The CDR3 sequence is 12 residues long. CDR3 bases: TGTGCCAGCAGTTTCTTAGCAGATACGCAGTATTTT. This encodes CASSFLADTQYF.